The 11 T cell receptor beta chains below all came from one sample that was sequenced in a study of T cells in Graves' hyperthyroidism and ophthalmopathy (dated by TCRdb to the late 2010s). Receptor libraries were prepared by multiplex PCR. The reads were generated on an Illumina HiSeq 2000. Amplification of TCR beta CDR3 regions was carried out from RNA transcripts. A first-round RT-PCR of the TCR CDR3 used the HTBI primer set with the Qiagen OneStep RT-PCR kit. Through fastp at Q25 and MiXCR, TCRdb rebuilt clones from the public reads, retaining in-frame beta chains. Here each entry gathers all rows of one CDR3 protein and keeps the most common genes and DNA. This sample lists fewer than 400,000 distinct CDR3 sequences; around 25% were detected once. 73% of the sample is held by the ten biggest clonotypes. Sequencing was carried out using blood. These receptors were taken from a man between 45 and 60 years old with Graves' hyperthyroidism.

J is TRBJ2-1 and V is TRBV13; 7 nucleotides line up with TRBD2. After removal of 4 bases from V and 0 bases from J, the junction contained 9 bases not matched to a gene. This CDR3 comprises 17 residues. Germline V gives CDR1 PRHDT, CDR2 FYEKMQ (reference sequence). This chain's CDR3 is CASSSQAGISSYNEQFF. The CDR3 DNA is TGTGCCAGCAGCTCCCAAGCGGGAATAAGCTCCTACAATGAGCAGTTCTTC. The full variable domain, rest sourced from reference TRBV13 and TRBJ2-1, is AAGVIQSPRHLIKEKRETATLKCYPIPRHDTVYWYQQGPGQDPQFLISFYEKMQSDKGSIPDRFSAQQFSDYHSELNMSSLELGDSALYFCASSSQAGISSYNEQFFGPGTRLTVL.

This clonotype was detected many times. The CDR3 DNA follows: TGCAGCGCCCTGGACAGCTACAGCTACGAGCAGTACTTC. This gives the protein CSALDSYSYEQYF. The rearrangement joins TRBV29-1 to TRBJ2-7, with TRBD1 as a possible D gene (6 bases). Trimming took off 7 bases at V and 3 bases at J, with 16 bases between the two ends. Per germline, CDR1 SQVTM and CDR2 ANQGSEA. This CDR3 spans 13 amino acids.

This clonotype was counted many times. The chain has TRBV6-1 and TRBJ2-7; 11 bases are shared with TRBD1. J gave up 6 bases and V 8 bases, and 12 bases lay outside the gene matches. The germline CDR1 and CDR2 sequences are MNHNS and SASEGT. The CDR3 totals 15 residues. In nucleotides, the CDR3 is TGTGCCAGCGGCCGAACCGGGACAGGGGGTTCCGAGCAGTACTTC. Translating gives CASGRTGTGGSEQYF.

This clonotype was seen at least ten times. The chain is built from TRBV27 and TRBJ2-3, with 10 bases that match TRBD2. Germline CDR1 MNHEY, CDR2 SMNVEV (reference sequence). V lost 3 bases, J lost 5 bases, and 5 bases stayed unmatched. This CDR3 is built from 15 residues. The CDR3 reads CASSLTSGSGDTQYF. The CDR3 nucleotides are TGTGCCAGCAGTTTGACTAGCGGGTCGGGAGATACGCAGTATTTT.

The J gene is TRBJ1-1, the V gene TRBV28, with 7 nucleotides matching TRBD1. Germline V gene sequence: CDR1 MDHEN, CDR2 SYDVKM. The CDR3 totals 19 residues. V lost 0 bases, J lost 4 bases, and 17 bases stayed unmatched. The CDR3 coding sequence is TGTGCCAGCAGTTTATGGGGGGCGGACAGGATGTTAGCCGGCACTGAAGCTTTCTTT. The encoded protein is CASSLWGADRMLAGTEAFF.

The gene calls are TRBV12-3 or TRBV12-4 and TRBJ2-2; D is uncertain. V lost 6 bases, J lost 2 bases, and 7 bases lay in between. This CDR3 has 13 amino acids. The CDR3 DNA reads as TGTGCCAGCAGCAAATATAACACCGGGGAGCTGTTTTTT. Translation gives CASSKYNTGELFF.

This chain joins TRBV5-1 and TRBJ2-7; 12 bases line up with TRBD2. CDR3 length: 16 residues. The germline gives CDR1 SGHRS, CDR2 YFSETQ. Losses at the gene ends were 1 base for V and 4 bases for J; bases not matched to a gene: 6. CDR3 DNA sequence: TGCGCCAGCAGCTTGCAGACTAGCGGGAGTCCGTACGAGCAGTACTTC. As protein: CASSLQTSGSPYEQYF.

This clonotype has more than one count but fewer than ten. This rearrangement joins TRBV24-1 to TRBJ2-1; 7 nucleotides align to TRBD2. The J segment lost 3 bases and the V segment lost 1 base, leaving 5 bases of the junction unmatched. CDR1 is KGHDR, CDR2 SFDVKD, per germline. CDR3 size: 16 residues. CDR3 sequence reads: CATSDFAGEGYNEQFF. CDR3 nucleotides: TGTGCCACCAGTGATTTCGCGGGGGAAGGCTACAATGAGCAGTTCTTC.

The rearrangement uses TRBV12-3 or TRBV12-4 and TRBJ2-1; perhaps TRBD1 as D (5 bases). V lost 4 bases to trimming and J lost 9 bases, with 22 bases between them. The CDR3 covers 16 residues. CDR3 region: CASSSIGVSSLSEQFF. Written as DNA, the CDR3 is TGTGCCAGCAGTTCGATAGGGGTGTCGTCGTTGAGTGAGCAGTTCTTC.

This clonotype was found many times. This chain joins TRBV12-3 or TRBV12-4 and TRBJ2-1; TRBD2 is a possible D gene (7 bases). This CDR3 spans 12 amino acids. Trimming left V 6 bases short and J 9 bases short, with 12 bases between. The CDR3 nucleotides are TGTGCCAGCAGCACAGGGAGGGTTGAGCAGTTCTTC. As protein: CASSTGRVEQFF.

This clonotype was detected only a few times. The rearrangement joins TRBV30 to TRBJ1-1; 10 bases align to TRBD1. The CDR3 runs to 14 residues. The V gene's germline CDR1 is GTSNPN and CDR2 SVGIG (reference sequence). After removal of 3 bases from V and 4 bases from J, the junction contained 5 bases not matched to a gene. The DNA of the CDR3 is TGTGCCTGGAGGACAGGGGGCAGGGGCACTGAAGCTTTCTTT. Translated, it gives CAWRTGGRGTEAFF. Full variable domain (outside the CDR3, taken from reference TRBV30 and TRBJ1-1): SQTIHQWPATLVQPVGSPLSLECTVEGTSNPNLYWYRQAAGRGLQLLFYSVGIGQISSEVPQNLSASRPQDRQFILSSKKLLLSDSGFYLCAWRTGGRGTEAFFGQGTRLTVV.